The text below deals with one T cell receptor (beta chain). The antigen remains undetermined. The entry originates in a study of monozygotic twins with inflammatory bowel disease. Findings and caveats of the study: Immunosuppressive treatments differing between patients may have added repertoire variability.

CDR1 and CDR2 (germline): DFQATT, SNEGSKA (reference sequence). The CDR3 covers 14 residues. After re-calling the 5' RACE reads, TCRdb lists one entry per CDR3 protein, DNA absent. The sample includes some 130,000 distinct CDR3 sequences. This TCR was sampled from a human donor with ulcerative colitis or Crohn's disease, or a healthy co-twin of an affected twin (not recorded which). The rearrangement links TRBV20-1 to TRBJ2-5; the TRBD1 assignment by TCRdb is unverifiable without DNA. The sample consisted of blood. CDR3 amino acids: CRARKYRTLETQYF.